One and the same sample provided the 23 T cell receptor beta chains below, sequenced in a study of OX40 agonist ivuxolimab in advanced cancers. Measured with immunoSEQ multiplex PCR; TCRdb has only the in-frame clones, and not every one. The data hold about 54,000 clones, with 88% observed a single time. Sequencing used CD4+ or CD8+ T cells sorted from blood, obtained in a trial of the OX40 agonist ivuxolimab. All receptors come from an adult with an advanced solid tumor such as melanoma, head and neck, liver or kidney cancer.

The chain carries TRBV18 and TRBJ2-2, with 9 bases identical to TRBD2. With 0 bases clipped from V and 5 bases from J, the junction kept 7 bases outside the gene matches. This CDR3 region has 17 residues. The V gene's germline CDR1 is KGHSH and CDR2 LQKENI. CDR3 sequence reads: CASSPPLAGEGTGELFF. The CDR3 region has the DNA TGTGCCAGCTCACCACCGTTAGCGGGAGAGGGTACCGGGGAGCTGTTTTTT.

The chain links TRBV4-1 to TRBJ2-1; 9 bases match TRBD1. The V and J ends lost 6 bases and 2 bases, in that order; junction bases with no gene match: 5. CDR1 MGHRA and CDR2 YSYEKL come from the germline V gene. There are 15 residues in the CDR3. The CDR3 spells CASRDRGNPYNEQFF. DNA for the CDR3: TGCGCCAGCAGAGACAGGGGGAACCCCTACAATGAGCAGTTCTTC.

This clone has only a few counts. The rearrangement uses TRBV5-1 and TRBJ1-1, with D maybe TRBD1 (5 bases). The CDR3 covers 16 residues. Trimming cost V 2 bases and J 1 base, with 15 bases left between them. CDR1 SGHRS and CDR2 YFSETQ come from the germline V gene. This CDR3 reads CASSFSTGTANTEAFF. The CDR3 region has the DNA TGCGCCAGCAGCTTTAGTACCGGGACGGCGAACACTGAAGCTTTCTTT.

The chain has TRBV27 and TRBJ2-1; weak D call: TRBD1 (6 bases). Germline assignment: CDR1 MNHEY and CDR2 SMNVEV (reference sequence). This CDR3 spans 12 amino acids. Between the trimmed V and J ends, which lost 2 bases and 11 bases, there was a span of 10 bases. The CDR3 DNA reads as TGTGCCAGCAGTTTAAGGCAGGGGAAGCAGTTCTTC. Encoded protein: CASSLRQGKQFF.

This chain joins TRBV6-5 and TRBJ1-6; D possibly corresponds to TRBD1 (5 bases). Trimming took off 6 bases at V and 9 bases at J, with 18 bases between the two ends. Germline V gene data show CDR1 as MNHEY and CDR2 as SVGAGI. CDR3 size: 15 residues. DNA for the CDR3: TGTGCCAGCAGACCGCCCGGACAAGGGTTTTCACCCCTCCACTTT. The encoded protein is CASRPPGQGFSPLHF.

The chain combines TRBV11-2 with TRBJ2-3, with D unclear. Per germline, CDR1 SGHAT and CDR2 FQNNGV. Trimming removed 5 bases from V and 2 bases from J, with 11 bases in between. This CDR3 is 14 amino acids long. The CDR3 bases are TGTGCCAGCAGCGCGGTGCAGGCCACAGATACGCAGTATTTT. It encodes CASSAVQATDTQYF.

The chain couples TRBV30 to TRBJ2-6; TRBD2 aligns across 7 bases. This CDR3 region has 14 residues. V gave up 2 bases and J gave up 4 bases; unmatched junction bases: 2. Germline CDR1 is GTSNPN and CDR2 is SVGIG (reference sequence). In nucleotides, the CDR3 is TGTGCCTGGAGTCGGGGAGGGGGGGCCAACGTCCTGACTTTC. Amino acids: CAWSRGGGANVLTF.

The chain combines TRBV18 with TRBJ2-7, with D hard to call. The CDR3 is made up of 11 amino acids. V lost 4 bases and J 7 bases, leaving 8 bases between the germline ends. Germline CDR1 KGHSH, CDR2 LQKENI. The CDR3 here is CASSRQGEQYF. DNA for the CDR3: TGTGCCAGCTCACGGCAAGGAGAGCAGTACTTC.

This chain uses TRBV2 with TRBJ2-2, with a weak D call TRBD2 (6 bases). The CDR3 is made up of 14 amino acids. V was pared by 10 bases and J by 0 bases, with 12 bases between. The germline V gene encodes CDR1 SNHLY and CDR2 FYNNEI. CDR3 in amino acids: CATKRESNTGELFF. CDR3 nucleotide sequence: TGTGCCACCAAACGGGAGTCGAACACCGGGGAGCTGTTTTTT.

This clone was counted only a few times. The genes are TRBV27 and TRBJ1-6, with D possibly being TRBD1 (5 bases). V dropped 3 bases and J dropped 8 bases, with 14 bases sitting between them. Germline CDR1 is MNHEY and CDR2 is SMNVEV (reference sequence). The CDR3 covers 15 residues. CDR3 in amino acids: CASSFRAGSDSPLHF. In DNA form, the CDR3 reads TGTGCCAGCAGTTTTAGGGCAGGGTCGGATTCACCCCTCCACTTT.

The chain links TRBV5-1 to TRBJ2-5; D gene ambiguous. Trimming shortened V by 0 bases and J by 1 base, and 7 bases separated the two germline ends. The CDR3 is made up of 14 amino acids. Germline CDR1 and CDR2: SGHRS and YFSETQ. The CDR3 nucleotides read TGCGCCAGCAGCTTGGGGGTTACCCAAGAGACCCAGTACTTC. As protein: CASSLGVTQETQYF.

The rearrangement joins TRBV28 to TRBJ2-7; a possible D gene is TRBD2 (7 bases). Germline assignment: CDR1 MDHEN and CDR2 SYDVKM. V was cut by 4 bases and J by 3 bases, with 16 bases left in between. This CDR3 spans 15 amino acids. This CDR3 is CASSSGASGNYEQYF. The CDR3 DNA is TGTGCCAGCAGTTCGGGGGCTAGCGGAAACTACGAGCAGTACTTC.

In its sample, this clone was seen once. The chain carries TRBV6-1 and TRBJ1-2, with D uncertain. Germline CDR1 reads MNHNS; CDR2 reads SASEGT. This CDR3 region has 15 residues. V dropped 1 base and J dropped 7 bases, with 16 bases sitting between them. This chain's CDR3 is CASSEEFGVLAGYTF. CDR3 sequence (DNA): TGTGCCAGCAGTGAAGAATTCGGGGTATTGGCTGGCTACACCTTC.

The rearrangement links TRBV9 to TRBJ2-3; no clear D gene. This CDR3 region has 16 residues. CDR1 is SGDLS and CDR2 is YYNGEE in the germline V gene. Trimming took off 0 bases at V and 0 bases at J, with 11 bases between the two ends. The CDR3, as DNA: TGTGCCAGCAGCGTAGAGACTCAACTCAGCACAGATACGCAGTATTTT. Protein: CASSVETQLSTDTQYF. The entire variable domain, with the rest obtained from reference TRBV9 and TRBJ2-3, is as follows: DSGVTQTPKHLITATGQRVTLRCSPRSGDLSVYWYQQSLDQGLQFLIQYYNGEERAKGNILERFSAQQFPDLHSELNLSSLELGDSALYFCASSVETQLSTDTQYFGPGTRLTVL.

The rearrangement links TRBV19 to TRBJ1-5; TRBD1 is a possible D gene (5 bases). Germline-derived CDR1 and CDR2 are LNHDA and SQIVND (reference sequence). The CDR3 totals 13 residues. The germline V and J ends were trimmed by 4 bases and 6 bases, with 10 bases remaining between them. The CDR3 is CASSRDSGQPQHF. CDR3 nucleotide sequence: TGTGCCAGTAGTAGAGACAGCGGTCAGCCCCAGCATTTT.

The sample holds one count of this clone. V and J are TRBV7-2 and TRBJ1-2; no clear D gene. The germline V gene has CDR1 SGHTA and CDR2 FQGNSA. V shed 4 bases and J shed 3 bases, with 9 bases lying between them. The CDR3 is 13 residues long. The CDR3 sequence: CASSYTLDYGYTF. For the CDR3, the DNA is TGTGCCAGCAGCTACACCCTGGACTATGGCTACACCTTC.

V usage is TRBV18 and J usage is TRBJ2-7, with D perhaps TRBD1 or TRBD2 (6 bases each). Per the germline V gene, CDR1 is KGHSH and CDR2 is LQKENI. V was pared by 1 base and J by 6 bases, with 16 bases between. This CDR3 spans 15 amino acids. The CDR3 region is CASSPLSQGGIEQYF. The DNA of the CDR3 is TGTGCCAGCTCACCACTCTCCCAAGGGGGGATCGAGCAGTACTTC.

V gene TRBV28 combines with J gene TRBJ2-1, with a tentative D call TRBD1 (5 bases). Germline CDR1 MDHEN, CDR2 SYDVKM. The V end lost 4 bases, the J end lost 11 bases, and 12 bases lay between the germline ends. This CDR3 region has 12 residues. CDR3: CASSSTDQKQFF. The CDR3 DNA reads as TGTGCCAGCAGTTCGACAGACCAGAAGCAGTTCTTC.

V usage is TRBV7-3 and J usage is TRBJ2-1; perhaps TRBD1 as D (6 bases). The length of the CDR3 is 15 residues. Trimming pared 5 bases from V and 3 bases from J, leaving 14 bases between. From germline, CDR1 is SGHTA and CDR2 FQGTGA. This chain's CDR3 is CASSINRAGYNEQFF. For the CDR3, the DNA is TGTGCCAGCAGCATCAACAGGGCCGGCTACAATGAGCAGTTCTTC.

In this sample, this clone turned up a few times. The J gene is TRBJ1-1, the V gene TRBV14; weak D call: TRBD1 (5 bases). V was pared by 6 bases and J by 3 bases, with 23 bases between. The CDR3 sequence is 17 residues long. Germline V gene data show CDR1 as SGHDN and CDR2 as FVKESK. CDR3 residues: CASSLEPGRKLHTEAFF. For the CDR3, the DNA is TGTGCCAGCAGTTTAGAACCGGGACGGAAATTACACACTGAAGCTTTCTTT.

DNA of the CDR3: TGTGCCACAGACAGGGAACAAGGCACCGGGGAGCTGTTTTTT. Protein: CATDREQGTGELFF. The rearrangement joins TRBV10-3 to TRBJ2-2; 7 bases are a match to TRBD1. Trimming took 10 bases from V and 4 from J; bases not matched to a gene: 9. Per the germline V gene, CDR1 is ENHRY and CDR2 is SYGVKD. This CDR3 contains 14 residues.

The V call is TRBV7-2, the J call TRBJ2-7; the D call may be TRBD1 or TRBD2 (5 bases each). The CDR3 is 16 amino acids. V dropped 5 bases and J dropped 0 bases, with 17 bases sitting between them. The germline gives CDR1 SGHTA, CDR2 FQGNSA. In DNA, the CDR3 is TGTGCCAGCAGCCTTAACGGGGCAGGGAGCTCCTACGAGCAGTACTTC. It is translated as CASSLNGAGSSYEQYF.

The rearrangement joins TRBV7-9 to TRBJ2-1, with 12 bases fitting TRBD2. The CDR3 consists of 16 residues. Germline CDR1 and CDR2: SEHNR and FQNEAQ (reference sequence). J lost 1 base, V lost 5 bases, and 3 bases had no gene match. The CDR3 DNA reads TGTGCCAGCAGCCCCGGACTAGCGGGATCCTACAATGAGCAGTTCTTC. Amino acid sequence: CASSPGLAGSYNEQFF. Using reference TRBV7-9 and TRBJ2-1 for the parts outside the CDR3, the full variable domain is DTGVSQNPRHKITKRGQNVTFRCDPISEHNRLYWYRQTLGQGPEFLTYFQNEAQLEKSRLLSDRFSAERPKGSFSTLEIQRTEQGDSAMYLCASSPGLAGSYNEQFFGPGTRLTVL.